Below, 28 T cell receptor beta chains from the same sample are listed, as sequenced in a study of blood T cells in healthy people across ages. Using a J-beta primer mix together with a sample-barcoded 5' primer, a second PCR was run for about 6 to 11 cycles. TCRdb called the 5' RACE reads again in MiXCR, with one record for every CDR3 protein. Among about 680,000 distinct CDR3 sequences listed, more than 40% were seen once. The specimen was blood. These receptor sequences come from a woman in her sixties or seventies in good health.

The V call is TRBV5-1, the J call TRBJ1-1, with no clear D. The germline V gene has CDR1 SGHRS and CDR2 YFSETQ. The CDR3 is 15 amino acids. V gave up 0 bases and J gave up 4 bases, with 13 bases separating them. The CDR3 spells CASSLESSLGTEAFF. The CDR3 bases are TGCGCCAGCAGCTTGGAGAGTTCGTTGGGCACTGAAGCTTTCTTT.

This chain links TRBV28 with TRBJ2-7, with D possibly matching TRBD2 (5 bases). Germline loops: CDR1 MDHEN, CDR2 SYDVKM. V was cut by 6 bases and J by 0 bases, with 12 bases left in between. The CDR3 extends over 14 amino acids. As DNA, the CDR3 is TGTGCCAGCAGCGGTAGCGCAAGCTCCTACGAGCAGTACTTC. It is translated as CASSGSASSYEQYF.

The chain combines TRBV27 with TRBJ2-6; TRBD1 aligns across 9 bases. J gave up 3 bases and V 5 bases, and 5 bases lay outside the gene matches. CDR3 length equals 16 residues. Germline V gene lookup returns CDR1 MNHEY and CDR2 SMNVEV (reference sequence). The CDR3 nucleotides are TGTGCCAGCAGTAGCCGGGACAGGGTTGGGGCCAACGTCCTGACTTTC. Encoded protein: CASSSRDRVGANVLTF.

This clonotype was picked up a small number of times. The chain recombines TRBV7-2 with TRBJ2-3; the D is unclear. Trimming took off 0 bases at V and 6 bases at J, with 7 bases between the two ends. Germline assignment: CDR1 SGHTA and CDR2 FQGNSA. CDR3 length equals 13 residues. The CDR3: CASSLALGDTQYF. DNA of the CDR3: TGTGCCAGCAGCTTAGCGCTGGGGGATACGCAGTATTTT.

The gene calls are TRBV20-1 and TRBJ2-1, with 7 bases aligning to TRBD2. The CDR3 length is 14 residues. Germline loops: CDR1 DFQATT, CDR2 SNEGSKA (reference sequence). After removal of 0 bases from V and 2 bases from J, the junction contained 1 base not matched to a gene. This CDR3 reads CSARDGGAYNEQFF. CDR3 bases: TGCAGTGCTAGAGATGGGGGGGCCTACAATGAGCAGTTCTTC.

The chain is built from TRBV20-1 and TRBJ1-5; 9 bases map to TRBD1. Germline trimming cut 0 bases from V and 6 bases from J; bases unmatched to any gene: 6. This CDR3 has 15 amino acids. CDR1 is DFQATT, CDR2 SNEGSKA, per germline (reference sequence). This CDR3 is CSARDTGGYIQPQHF. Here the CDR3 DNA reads TGCAGTGCTAGAGATACAGGGGGCTATATTCAGCCCCAGCATTTT.

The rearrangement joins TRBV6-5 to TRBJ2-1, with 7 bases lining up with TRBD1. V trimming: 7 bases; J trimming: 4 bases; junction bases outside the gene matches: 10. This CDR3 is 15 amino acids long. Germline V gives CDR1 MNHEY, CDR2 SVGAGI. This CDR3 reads CASTQAQGPYNEQFF. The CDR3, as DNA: TGTGCCAGCACCCAGGCACAGGGGCCTTACAATGAGCAGTTCTTC.

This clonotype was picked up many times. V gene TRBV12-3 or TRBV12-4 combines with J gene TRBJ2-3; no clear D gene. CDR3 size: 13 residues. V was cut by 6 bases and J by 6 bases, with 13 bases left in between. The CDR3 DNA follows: TGTGCCAGCAGCTTATCCCCGTTGGATACGCAGTATTTT. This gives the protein CASSLSPLDTQYF.

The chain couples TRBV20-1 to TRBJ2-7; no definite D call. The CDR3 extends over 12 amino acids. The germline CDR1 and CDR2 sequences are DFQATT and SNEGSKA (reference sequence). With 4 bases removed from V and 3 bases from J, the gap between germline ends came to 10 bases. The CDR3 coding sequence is TGCAGTGCTAACCCTCTAGGCTACGAGCAGTACTTC. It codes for CSANPLGYEQYF.

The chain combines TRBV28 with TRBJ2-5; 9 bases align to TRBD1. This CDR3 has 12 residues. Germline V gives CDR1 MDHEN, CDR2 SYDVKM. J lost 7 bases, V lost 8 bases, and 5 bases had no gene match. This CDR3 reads CASPSDRGTQYF. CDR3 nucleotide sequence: TGTGCCAGCCCGTCGGACAGGGGGACCCAGTACTTC. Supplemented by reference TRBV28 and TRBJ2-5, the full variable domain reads DVKVTQSSRYLVKRTGEKVFLECVQDMDHENMFWYRQDPGLGLRLIYFSYDVKMKEKGDIPEGYSVSREKKERFSLILESASTNQTSMYLCASPSDRGTQYFGPGTRLLVL.

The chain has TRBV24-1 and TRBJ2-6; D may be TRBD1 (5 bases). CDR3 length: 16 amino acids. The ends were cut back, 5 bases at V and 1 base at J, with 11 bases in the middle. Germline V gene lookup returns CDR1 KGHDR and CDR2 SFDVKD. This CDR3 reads CATSVPTVSGANVLTF. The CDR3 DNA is TGTGCCACCAGTGTCCCGACAGTTTCTGGGGCCAACGTCCTGACTTTC.

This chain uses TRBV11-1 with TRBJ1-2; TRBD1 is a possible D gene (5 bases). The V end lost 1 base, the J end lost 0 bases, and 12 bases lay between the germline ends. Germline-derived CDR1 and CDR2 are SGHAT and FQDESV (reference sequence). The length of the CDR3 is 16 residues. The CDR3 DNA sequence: TGTGCCAGCAGCTTAGGGGACGCCTCAGCTAACTATGGCTACACCTTC. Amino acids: CASSLGDASANYGYTF.

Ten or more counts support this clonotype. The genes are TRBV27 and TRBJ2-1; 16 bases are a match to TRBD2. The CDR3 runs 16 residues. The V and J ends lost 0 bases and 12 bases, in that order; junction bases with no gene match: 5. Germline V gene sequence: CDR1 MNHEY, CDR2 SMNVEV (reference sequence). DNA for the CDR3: TGTGCCAGCAGTTTATCGGCCGGGACTAGCGGGAGGGGGCAGTTCTTC. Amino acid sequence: CASSLSAGTSGRGQFF.

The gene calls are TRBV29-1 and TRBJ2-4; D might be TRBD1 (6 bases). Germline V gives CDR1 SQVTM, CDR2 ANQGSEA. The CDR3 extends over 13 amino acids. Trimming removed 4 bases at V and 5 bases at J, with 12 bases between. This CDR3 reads CSVGQAGENIQYF. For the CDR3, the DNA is TGCAGCGTTGGCCAGGCAGGGGAAAACATTCAGTACTTC.

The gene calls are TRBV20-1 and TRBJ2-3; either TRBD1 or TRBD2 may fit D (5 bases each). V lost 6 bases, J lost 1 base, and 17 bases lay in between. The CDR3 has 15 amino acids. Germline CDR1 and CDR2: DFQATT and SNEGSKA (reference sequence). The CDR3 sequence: CSASRSLGGTDTQYF. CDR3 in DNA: TGCAGTGCCTCCCGCAGCCTGGGGGGCACAGATACGCAGTATTTT.

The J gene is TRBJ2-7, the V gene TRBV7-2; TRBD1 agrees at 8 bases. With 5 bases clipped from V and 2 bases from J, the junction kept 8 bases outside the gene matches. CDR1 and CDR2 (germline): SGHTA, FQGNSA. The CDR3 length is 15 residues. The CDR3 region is CASSVTGTGPYEQYF. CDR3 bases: TGTGCCAGCAGCGTAACCGGGACAGGACCCTACGAGCAGTACTTC.

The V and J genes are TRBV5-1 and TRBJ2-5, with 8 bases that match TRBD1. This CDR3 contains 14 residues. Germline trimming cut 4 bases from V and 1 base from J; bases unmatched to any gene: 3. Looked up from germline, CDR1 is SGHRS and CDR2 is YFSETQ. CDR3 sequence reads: CASSITGGQETQYF. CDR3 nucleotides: TGCGCCAGCAGCATCACAGGGGGCCAAGAGACCCAGTACTTC.

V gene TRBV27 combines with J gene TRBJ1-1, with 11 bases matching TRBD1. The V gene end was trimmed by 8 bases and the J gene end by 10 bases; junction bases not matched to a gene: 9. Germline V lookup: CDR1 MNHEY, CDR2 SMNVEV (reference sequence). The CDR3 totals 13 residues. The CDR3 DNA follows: TGTGCCAGCTCCATGAGGACAGGGGGCTTAGCTTTCTTT. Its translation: CASSMRTGGLAFF.

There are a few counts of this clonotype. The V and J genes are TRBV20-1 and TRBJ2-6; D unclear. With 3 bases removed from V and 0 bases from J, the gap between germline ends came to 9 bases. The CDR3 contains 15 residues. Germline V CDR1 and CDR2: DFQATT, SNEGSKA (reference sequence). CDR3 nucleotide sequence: TGCAGTGCTAGGACACTGGGCTCTGGGGCCAACGTCCTGACTTTC. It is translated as CSARTLGSGANVLTF.

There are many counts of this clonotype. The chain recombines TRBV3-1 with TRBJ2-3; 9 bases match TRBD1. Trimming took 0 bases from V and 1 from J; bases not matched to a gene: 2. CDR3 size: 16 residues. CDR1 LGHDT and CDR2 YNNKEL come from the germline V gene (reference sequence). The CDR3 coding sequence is TGTGCCAGCAGCCAAGAGGGACAGGGAGGCACAGATACGCAGTATTTT. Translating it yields CASSQEGQGGTDTQYF.

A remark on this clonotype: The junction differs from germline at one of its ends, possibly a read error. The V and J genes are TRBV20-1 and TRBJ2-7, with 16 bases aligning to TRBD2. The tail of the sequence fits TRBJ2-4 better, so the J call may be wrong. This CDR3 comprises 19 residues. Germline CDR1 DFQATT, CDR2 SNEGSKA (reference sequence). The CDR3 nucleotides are TGCAGTGCTAGTGAATCGGGACTAGCGGGAGGGTTGGCCAAAACCATTCAGTACTTC. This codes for CSASESGLAGGLAKTIQYF.

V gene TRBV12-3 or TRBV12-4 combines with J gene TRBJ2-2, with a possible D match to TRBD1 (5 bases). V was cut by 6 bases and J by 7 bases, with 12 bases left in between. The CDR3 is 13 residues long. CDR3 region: CASRLTVIGELFF. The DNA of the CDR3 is TGTGCCAGCAGACTGACAGTAATCGGGGAGCTGTTTTTT.

CDR3 nucleotide sequence: TGTGCCAGCAGCCCGGGACAGGGAGAGGGCGAGCAGTACTTC. Amino acids: CASSPGQGEGEQYF. The chain joins TRBV7-9 to TRBJ2-7; 9 bases are a match to TRBD1. The CDR3 is 14 residues long. The germline CDR1 and CDR2 sequences are SEHNR and FQNEAQ (reference sequence). V was clipped by 5 bases and J by 6 bases; unmatched bases: 8.

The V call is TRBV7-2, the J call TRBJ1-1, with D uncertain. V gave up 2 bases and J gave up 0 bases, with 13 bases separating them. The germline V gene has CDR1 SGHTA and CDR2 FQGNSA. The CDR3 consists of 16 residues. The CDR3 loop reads CASSLHHTLMNTEAFF. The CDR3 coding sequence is TGTGCCAGCAGCTTACATCATACCCTCATGAACACTGAAGCTTTCTTT.

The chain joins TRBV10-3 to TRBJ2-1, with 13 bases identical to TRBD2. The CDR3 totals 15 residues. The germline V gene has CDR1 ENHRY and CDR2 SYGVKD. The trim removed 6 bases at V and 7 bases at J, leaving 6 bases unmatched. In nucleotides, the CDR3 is TGTGCCATCAGAGGACTAGCGGGAGTTGGGAATGAGCAGTTCTTC. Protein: CAIRGLAGVGNEQFF.

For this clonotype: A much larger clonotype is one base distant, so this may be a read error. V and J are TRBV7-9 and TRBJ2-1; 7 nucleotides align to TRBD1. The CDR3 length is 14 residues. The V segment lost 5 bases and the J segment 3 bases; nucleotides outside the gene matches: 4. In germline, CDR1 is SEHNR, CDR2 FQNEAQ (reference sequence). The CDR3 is CASSPTGYYNEQFF. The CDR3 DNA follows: TGTGCCAGCAGCCCGACAGGGTACTACAATGAGCAGTTCTTC.

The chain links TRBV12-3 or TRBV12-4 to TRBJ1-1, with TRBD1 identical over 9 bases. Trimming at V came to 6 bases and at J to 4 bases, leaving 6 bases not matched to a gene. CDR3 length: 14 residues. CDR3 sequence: CASSTGGKGTEAFF. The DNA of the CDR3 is TGTGCCAGCAGCACAGGGGGCAAAGGCACTGAAGCTTTCTTT.

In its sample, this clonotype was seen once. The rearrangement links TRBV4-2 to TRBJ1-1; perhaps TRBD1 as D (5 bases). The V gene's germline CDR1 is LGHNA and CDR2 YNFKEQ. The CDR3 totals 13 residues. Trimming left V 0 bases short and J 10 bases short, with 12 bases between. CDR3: CASSQEFGTGAFF. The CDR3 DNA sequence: TGTGCCAGCAGCCAAGAGTTCGGGACCGGAGCTTTCTTT.